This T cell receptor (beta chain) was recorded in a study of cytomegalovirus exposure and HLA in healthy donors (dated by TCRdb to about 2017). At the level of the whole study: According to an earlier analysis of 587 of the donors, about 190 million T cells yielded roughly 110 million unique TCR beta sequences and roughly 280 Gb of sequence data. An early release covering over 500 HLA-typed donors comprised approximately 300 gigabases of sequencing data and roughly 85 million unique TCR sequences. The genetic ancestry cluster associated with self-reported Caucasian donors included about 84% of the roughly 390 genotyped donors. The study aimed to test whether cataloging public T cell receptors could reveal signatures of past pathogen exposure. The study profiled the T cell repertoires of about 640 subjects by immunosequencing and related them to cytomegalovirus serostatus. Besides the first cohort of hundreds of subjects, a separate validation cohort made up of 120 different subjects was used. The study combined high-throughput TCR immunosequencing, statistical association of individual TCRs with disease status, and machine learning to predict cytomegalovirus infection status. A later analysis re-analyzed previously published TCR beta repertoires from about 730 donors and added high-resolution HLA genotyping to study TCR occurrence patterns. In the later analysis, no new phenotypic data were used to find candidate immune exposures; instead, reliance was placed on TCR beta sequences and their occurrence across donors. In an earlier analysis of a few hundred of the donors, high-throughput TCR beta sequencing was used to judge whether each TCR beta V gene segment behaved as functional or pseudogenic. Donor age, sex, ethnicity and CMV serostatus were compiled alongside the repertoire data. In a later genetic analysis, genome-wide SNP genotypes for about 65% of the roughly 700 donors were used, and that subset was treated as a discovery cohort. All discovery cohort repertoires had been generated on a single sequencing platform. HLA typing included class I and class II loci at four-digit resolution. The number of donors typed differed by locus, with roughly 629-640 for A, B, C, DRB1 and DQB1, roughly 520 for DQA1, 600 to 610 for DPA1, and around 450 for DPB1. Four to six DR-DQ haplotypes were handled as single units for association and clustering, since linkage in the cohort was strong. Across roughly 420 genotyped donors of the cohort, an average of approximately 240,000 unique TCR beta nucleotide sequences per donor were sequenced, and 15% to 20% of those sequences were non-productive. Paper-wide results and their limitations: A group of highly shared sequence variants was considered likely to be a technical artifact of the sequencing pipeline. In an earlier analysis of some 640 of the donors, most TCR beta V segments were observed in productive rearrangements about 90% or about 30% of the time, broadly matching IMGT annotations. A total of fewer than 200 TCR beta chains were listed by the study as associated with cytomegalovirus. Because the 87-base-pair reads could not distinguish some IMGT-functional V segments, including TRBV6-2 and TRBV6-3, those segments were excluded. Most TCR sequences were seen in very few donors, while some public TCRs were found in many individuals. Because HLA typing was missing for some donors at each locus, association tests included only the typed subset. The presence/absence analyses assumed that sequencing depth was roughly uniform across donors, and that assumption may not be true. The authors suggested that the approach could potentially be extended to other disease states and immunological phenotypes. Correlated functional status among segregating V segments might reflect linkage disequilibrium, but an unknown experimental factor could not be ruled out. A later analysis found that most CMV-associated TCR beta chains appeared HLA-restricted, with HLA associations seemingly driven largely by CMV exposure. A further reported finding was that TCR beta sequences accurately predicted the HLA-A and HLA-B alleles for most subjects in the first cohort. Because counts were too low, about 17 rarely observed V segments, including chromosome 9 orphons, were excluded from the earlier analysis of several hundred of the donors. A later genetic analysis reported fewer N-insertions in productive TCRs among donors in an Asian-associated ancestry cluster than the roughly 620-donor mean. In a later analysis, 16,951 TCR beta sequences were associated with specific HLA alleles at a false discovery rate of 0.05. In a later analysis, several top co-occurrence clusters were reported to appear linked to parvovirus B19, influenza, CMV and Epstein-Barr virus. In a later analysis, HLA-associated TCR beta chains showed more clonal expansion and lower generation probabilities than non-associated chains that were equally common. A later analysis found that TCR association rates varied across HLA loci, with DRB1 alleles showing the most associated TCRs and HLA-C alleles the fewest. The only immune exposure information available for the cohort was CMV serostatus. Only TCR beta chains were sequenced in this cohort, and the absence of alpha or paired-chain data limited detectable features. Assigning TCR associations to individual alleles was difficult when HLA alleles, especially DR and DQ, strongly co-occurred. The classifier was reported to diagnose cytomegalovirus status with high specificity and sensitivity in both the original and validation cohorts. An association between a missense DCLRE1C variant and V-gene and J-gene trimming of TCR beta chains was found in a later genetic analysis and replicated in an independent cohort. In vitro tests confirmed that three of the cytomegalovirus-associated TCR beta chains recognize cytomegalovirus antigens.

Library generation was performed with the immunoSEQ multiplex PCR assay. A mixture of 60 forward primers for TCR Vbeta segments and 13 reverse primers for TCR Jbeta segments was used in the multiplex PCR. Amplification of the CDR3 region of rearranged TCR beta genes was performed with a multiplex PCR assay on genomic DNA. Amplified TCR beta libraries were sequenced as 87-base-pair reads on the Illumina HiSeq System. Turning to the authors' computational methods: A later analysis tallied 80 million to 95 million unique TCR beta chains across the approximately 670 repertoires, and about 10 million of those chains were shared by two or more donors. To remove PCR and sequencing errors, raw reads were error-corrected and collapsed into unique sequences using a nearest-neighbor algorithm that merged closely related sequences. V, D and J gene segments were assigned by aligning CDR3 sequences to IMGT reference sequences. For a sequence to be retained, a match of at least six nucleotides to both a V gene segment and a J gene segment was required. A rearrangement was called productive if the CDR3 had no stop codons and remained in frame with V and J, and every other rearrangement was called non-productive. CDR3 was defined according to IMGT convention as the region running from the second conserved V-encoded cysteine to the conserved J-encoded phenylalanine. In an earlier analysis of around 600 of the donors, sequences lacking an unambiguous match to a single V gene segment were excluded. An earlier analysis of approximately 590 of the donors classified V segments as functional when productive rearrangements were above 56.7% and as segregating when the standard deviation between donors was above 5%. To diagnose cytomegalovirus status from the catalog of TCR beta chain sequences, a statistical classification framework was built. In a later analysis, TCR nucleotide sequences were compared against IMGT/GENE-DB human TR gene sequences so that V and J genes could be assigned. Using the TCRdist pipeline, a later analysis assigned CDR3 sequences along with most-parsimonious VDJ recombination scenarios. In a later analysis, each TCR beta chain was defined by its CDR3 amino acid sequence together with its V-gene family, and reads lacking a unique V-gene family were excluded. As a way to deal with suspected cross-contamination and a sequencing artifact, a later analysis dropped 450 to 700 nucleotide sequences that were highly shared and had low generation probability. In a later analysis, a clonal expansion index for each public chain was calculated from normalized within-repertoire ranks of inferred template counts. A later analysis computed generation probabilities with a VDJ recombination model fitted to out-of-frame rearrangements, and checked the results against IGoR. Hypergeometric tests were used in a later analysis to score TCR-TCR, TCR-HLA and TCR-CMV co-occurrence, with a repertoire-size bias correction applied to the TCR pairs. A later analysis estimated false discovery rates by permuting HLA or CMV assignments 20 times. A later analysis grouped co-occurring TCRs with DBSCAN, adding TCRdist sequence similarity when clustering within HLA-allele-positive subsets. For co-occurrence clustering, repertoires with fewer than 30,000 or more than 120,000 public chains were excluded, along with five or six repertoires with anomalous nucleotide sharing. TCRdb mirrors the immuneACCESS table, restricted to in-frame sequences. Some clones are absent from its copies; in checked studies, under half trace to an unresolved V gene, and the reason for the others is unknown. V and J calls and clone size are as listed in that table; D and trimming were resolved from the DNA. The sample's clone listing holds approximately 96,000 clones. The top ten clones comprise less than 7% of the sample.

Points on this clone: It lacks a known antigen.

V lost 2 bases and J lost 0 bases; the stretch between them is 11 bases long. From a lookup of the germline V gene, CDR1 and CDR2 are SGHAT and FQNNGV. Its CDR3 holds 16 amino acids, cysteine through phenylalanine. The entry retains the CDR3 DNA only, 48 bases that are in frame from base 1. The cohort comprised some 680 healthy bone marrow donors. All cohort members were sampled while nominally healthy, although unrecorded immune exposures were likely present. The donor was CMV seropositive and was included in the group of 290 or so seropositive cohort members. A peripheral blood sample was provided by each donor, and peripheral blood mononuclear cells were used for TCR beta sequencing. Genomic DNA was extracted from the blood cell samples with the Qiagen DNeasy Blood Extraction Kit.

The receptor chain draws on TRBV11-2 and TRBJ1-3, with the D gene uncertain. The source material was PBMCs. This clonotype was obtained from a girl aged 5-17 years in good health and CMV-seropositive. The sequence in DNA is TGTGCCAGCAGCTTAATCAGCCCGGGCTCTGGAAACACCATATATTTT. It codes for CASSLISPGSGNTIYF.